Listed below are T cell receptor beta chains from one sample, sequenced in a study of blood T cell repertoires in COVID-19. TCRdb keeps only in-frame clones here, not all; method: immunoSEQ multiplex PCR. Of roughly 40,000 clones listed, 75% to 85% are singletons. Sequenced material: peripheral blood. These receptors were collected from a man aged 65-85 years with acute or convalescent COVID-19. Each CDR3 is given with its conserved first and last residue. D genes are given only for firm matches. Only part of the rows carry a size: once, few, many, or a class if the clone is expanded.

CDR3aa: CATSRDTTPQETQYF
CDR3nt: TGTGCCACCAGCAGAGATACGACACCGCAAGAGACCCAGTACTTC
d_gene: NA
j_gene: TRBJ2-5
abundance: NA
v_gene: TRBV15

CDR3aa: CARDGTGAGLNTEAFF
CDR3nt: TGTGCCAGAGATGGGACAGGGGCCGGTTTAAACACTGAAGCTTTCTTT
d_gene: TRBD1
j_gene: TRBJ1-1
abundance: NA
v_gene: TRBV2

CDR3aa: CAISGQGAGYGYTF
CDR3nt: TGTGCCATCAGTGGGCAGGGGGCGGGATATGGCTACACCTTC
d_gene: TRBD1
j_gene: TRBJ1-2
abundance: NA
v_gene: TRBV10-3

CDR3aa: CASSRAELGYEQYF
CDR3nt: TGTGCCAGTAGCCGCGCGGAGTTGGGCTACGAGCAGTACTTC
d_gene: NA
j_gene: TRBJ2-7
abundance: NA
v_gene: TRBV19

CDR3aa: CASSLDSGRGETQYF
CDR3nt: TGTGCCAGCAGCTTAGATAGCGGGAGAGGAGAGACCCAGTACTTC
d_gene: TRBD2
j_gene: TRBJ2-5
abundance: NA
v_gene: TRBV11-3

CDR3aa: CASSQGGTSGSYEQYF
CDR3nt: TGTGCCAGCAGCCAAGGTGGGACTAGCGGGAGCTACGAGCAGTACTTC
d_gene: TRBD2
j_gene: TRBJ2-7
abundance: NA
v_gene: TRBV4-2

CDR3aa: CASSKAHREGGELFF
CDR3nt: TGTGCCAGCAGCAAAGCCCACAGGGAAGGAGGGGAGCTGTTTTTT
d_gene: NA
j_gene: TRBJ2-2
abundance: NA
v_gene: TRBV21-1

CDR3aa: CATAGGHQETQYF
CDR3nt: TGTGCCACCGCGGGGGGGCATCAAGAGACCCAGTACTTC
d_gene: TRBD2
j_gene: TRBJ2-5
abundance: NA
v_gene: TRBV18

CDR3aa: CASSLQGPNSPLHF
CDR3nt: TGTGCCAGCAGCTTACAGGGGCCGAATTCACCCCTCCACTTT
d_gene: NA
j_gene: TRBJ1-6
abundance: NA
v_gene: TRBV7-9

CDR3aa: CASSAGLAADTQYF
CDR3nt: TGTGCCAGCAGCGCGGGACTAGCGGCAGATACGCAGTATTTT
d_gene: TRBD2
j_gene: TRBJ2-3
abundance: few
v_gene: TRBV9